This T cell receptor beta chain stems from a study of blood T cells in healthy people across ages. Study-level points and caveats: Diversity of TCR beta per million T cells declined in a roughly linear way with age.

About this clonotype itself: Its antigen is unknown.

Sample-barcoded 5' priming and a J-beta primer mix drove a second PCR of about 7 to 12 cycles. TCRdb re-called the 5' RACE reads with MiXCR, one entry per CDR3 protein. Altogether roughly 650,000 distinct CDR3 sequences are present, around 32% being singletons, with the ten largest covering 15%. This CDR3 comprises 16 residues. Germline V gene lookup returns CDR1 KGHDR and CDR2 SFDVKD. Trimming took 5 bases from V and 0 from J, leaving 12 bases between them. The chain is built from TRBV24-1 and TRBJ2-2; TRBD1 is a possible D gene (6 bases). The clonotype originates from an elderly woman in good health. Sequenced input: blood. The CDR3: CATSGLGQSNTGELFF. As DNA, the CDR3 is TGTGCCACCAGTGGATTGGGACAATCGAACACCGGGGAGCTGTTTTTT.